These T cell receptor beta chains were read from a single sample in a study of OX40 agonist ivuxolimab in advanced cancers. Assay: immunoSEQ multiplex PCR; the TCRdb copy retains only in-frame clones and omits some. Among 40,000 to 50,000 clones listed, approximately 84% were seen once. The material sequenced was CD4+ or CD8+ T cells sorted from blood, taken in a trial of the OX40 agonist ivuxolimab. All receptors derive from an adult with an advanced solid tumor such as melanoma, head and neck, liver or kidney cancer. CDR3s include the opening cysteine and the closing phenylalanine or tryptophan. The order of the fields is J gene, clone size, D gene, V gene, CDR3 DNA, CDR3 protein. A D gene is named only where the DNA matches it firmly. For some rows the clone size is stated as once, few or many, or as a class when expanded; others skip it.

J gene: TRBJ2-7; clone size: once; D gene: TRBD2; V gene: TRBV19; CDR3 DNA: TGTGCCCACAAAAGGGGGCTAGCGGGGCCCTACGAGCAGTACTTC; CDR3 protein: CAHKRGLAGPYEQYF
J gene: TRBJ1-1; clone size: NA; D gene: NA; V gene: TRBV19; CDR3 DNA: TGTGCCAGTAGTCCCCTGGCAGAGTACACTGAAGCTTTCTTT; CDR3 protein: CASSPLAEYTEAFF
J gene: TRBJ2-7; clone size: NA; D gene: TRBD2; V gene: TRBV6-4; CDR3 DNA: TGTGCCAGCAGTCTAGCGGGATCCGGGGAGCAGTACTTC; CDR3 protein: CASSLAGSGEQYF
J gene: TRBJ1-5; clone size: NA; D gene: NA; V gene: TRBV6-5; CDR3 DNA: TGTGCCAGCAGCATTACAGGGTTCAATCAGCCCCAGCATTTT; CDR3 protein: CASSITGFNQPQHF
J gene: TRBJ2-1; clone size: NA; D gene: NA; V gene: TRBV2; CDR3 DNA: TGTGCCAGCAGCCGTTTCGGTGGCTCCTACAATGAGCAGTTCTTC; CDR3 protein: CASSRFGGSYNEQFF
J gene: TRBJ1-4; clone size: NA; D gene: NA; V gene: TRBV27; CDR3 DNA: TGTGCCAGCATCATGAGGAGGGCCAACGAAAAACTGTTTTTT; CDR3 protein: CASIMRRANEKLFF
J gene: TRBJ2-7; clone size: NA; D gene: NA; V gene: TRBV6-1; CDR3 DNA: TGTGCCAGCAGTGAAGAGGCCAGCTACGAGCAGTACTTC; CDR3 protein: CASSEEASYEQYF
J gene: TRBJ1-1; clone size: NA; D gene: NA; V gene: TRBV4-1; CDR3 DNA: TGCGCCAGCAGCCAAGTCCGGATCGGGGACACTGAAGCTTTCTTT; CDR3 protein: CASSQVRIGDTEAFF
J gene: TRBJ1-5; clone size: NA; D gene: NA; V gene: TRBV15; CDR3 DNA: TGTGCCACCAGCGCAGGAGAACCCAATCAGCCCCAGCATTTT; CDR3 protein: CATSAGEPNQPQHF
J gene: TRBJ2-7; clone size: NA; D gene: NA; V gene: TRBV5-6; CDR3 DNA: TGTGCCAGCAGCTTGGGTGGGGGTTCCTACGAGCAGTACTTC; CDR3 protein: CASSLGGGSYEQYF
J gene: TRBJ1-1; clone size: NA; D gene: NA; V gene: TRBV6-5; CDR3 DNA: TGTGCCAGCAGTTTGACCTCAGGGAACACTGAAGCTTTCTTT; CDR3 protein: CASSLTSGNTEAFF
J gene: TRBJ2-7; clone size: NA; D gene: NA; V gene: TRBV6-1; CDR3 DNA: TGTGCCAGCAGTGAAGCAGGTGGGATAAGGGCCTACGAGCAGTACTTC; CDR3 protein: CASSEAGGIRAYEQYF
J gene: TRBJ2-1; clone size: NA; D gene: TRBD2; V gene: TRBV5-4; CDR3 DNA: TGTGCCAGCAGCAACCCGGGACTAGCTAACCGAGTCCAGTTCTTC; CDR3 protein: CASSNPGLANRVQFF
J gene: TRBJ1-1; clone size: NA; D gene: NA; V gene: TRBV27; CDR3 DNA: TGTGCCAGCAGTTCCTTCCAGACAGGGAACACTGAAGCTTTCTTT; CDR3 protein: CASSSFQTGNTEAFF
J gene: TRBJ1-1; clone size: NA; D gene: TRBD1; V gene: TRBV4-1; CDR3 DNA: TGCGCCAGCAGCCAGTCCGGGACAGCAAACACTGAAGCTTTCTTT; CDR3 protein: CASSQSGTANTEAFF
J gene: TRBJ2-1; clone size: NA; D gene: NA; V gene: TRBV29-1; CDR3 DNA: TGCAGCGTTGAGGGGGTGGACTACAATGAGCAGTTCTTC; CDR3 protein: CSVEGVDYNEQFF
J gene: TRBJ2-1; clone size: NA; D gene: NA; V gene: TRBV19; CDR3 DNA: TGTGCCAGTAGTCTAGCCTCCGCCTACAATGAGCAGTTCTTC; CDR3 protein: CASSLASAYNEQFF
J gene: TRBJ2-2; clone size: NA; D gene: NA; V gene: TRBV7-9; CDR3 DNA: TGTGCCAGCAGCTTATTTGGTCCAGGGTTCCCCGGGGAGCTGTTTTTT; CDR3 protein: CASSLFGPGFPGELFF
J gene: TRBJ2-2; clone size: NA; D gene: NA; V gene: TRBV28; CDR3 DNA: TGTGCCAGCAGTTTTTCCGGGGGCAACACCGGGGAGCTGTTTTTT; CDR3 protein: CASSFSGGNTGELFF
J gene: TRBJ2-1; clone size: once; D gene: TRBD1; V gene: TRBV28; CDR3 DNA: TGTGCCAGCAGTTTTAGGGGGACAGGTTCCTACAATGAGCAGTTCTTC; CDR3 protein: CASSFRGTGSYNEQFF
J gene: TRBJ2-5; clone size: NA; D gene: TRBD2; V gene: TRBV14; CDR3 DNA: TGTGCTTTTCCCTGCGGGGGAGAGACCCAGTACTTC; CDR3 protein: CAFPCGGETQYF
J gene: TRBJ2-7; clone size: once; D gene: NA; V gene: TRBV2; CDR3 DNA: TGTGCCAGCACCCCTAGGGTAGATTTCTACGAGCAGTACTTC; CDR3 protein: CASTPRVDFYEQYF
J gene: TRBJ2-2; clone size: NA; D gene: TRBD1; V gene: TRBV7-3; CDR3 DNA: TGTGCCAGCAGCTCCGGACAGGGGTCCGGGGAGCTGTTTTTT; CDR3 protein: CASSSGQGSGELFF
J gene: TRBJ1-1; clone size: few; D gene: NA; V gene: TRBV7-7; CDR3 DNA: TGTGCTAAACGGGGCAGGTTTTTGGCTTTCTTT; CDR3 protein: CAKRGRFLAFF
J gene: TRBJ1-5; clone size: NA; D gene: NA; V gene: TRBV6-6; CDR3 DNA: TGTGCCAGCAGTTATGGAGGTCCCAGGCAGCCCCAGCATTTT; CDR3 protein: CASSYGGPRQPQHF
J gene: TRBJ2-2; clone size: NA; D gene: NA; V gene: TRBV6-1; CDR3 DNA: TGTGCCAGCGGGTGGAGTGGGGAGCTGTTTTTT; CDR3 protein: CASGWSGELFF
J gene: TRBJ1-1; clone size: once; D gene: NA; V gene: TRBV4-3; CDR3 DNA: TGCGCCAGCAGCCAAGATGGGGGGAGAACTGAAGCTTTCTTT; CDR3 protein: CASSQDGGRTEAFF
J gene: TRBJ1-1; clone size: once; D gene: NA; V gene: TRBV2; CDR3 DNA: TGTGCCAGCAGGGGGCCTGAAGCTTTCTTT; CDR3 protein: CASRGPEAFF
J gene: TRBJ2-5; clone size: NA; D gene: NA; V gene: TRBV5-1; CDR3 DNA: TGCGCCAGCAGCTTGGAGGGTTGGCGTGGAGAGACCCAGTACTTC; CDR3 protein: CASSLEGWRGETQYF
J gene: TRBJ2-7; clone size: NA; D gene: NA; V gene: TRBV2; CDR3 DNA: TGTGCCAGCTGGGGACTGACCTTGGAGGACGAGCAGTACTTC; CDR3 protein: CASWGLTLEDEQYF
J gene: TRBJ2-3; clone size: once; D gene: NA; V gene: TRBV18; CDR3 DNA: TGTGCCAGCTCACCCGGGGATACGCAGTATTTT; CDR3 protein: CASSPGDTQYF
J gene: TRBJ2-2; clone size: few; D gene: NA; V gene: TRBV6-5; CDR3 DNA: TGTGCCAGCAGCTGGGGTCACACCGGGGAGCTGTTTTTT; CDR3 protein: CASSWGHTGELFF
J gene: TRBJ2-7; clone size: NA; D gene: NA; V gene: TRBV28; CDR3 DNA: TGTGCCAGCAGTTTGCGCATATACGAGCAGTACTTC; CDR3 protein: CASSLRIYEQYF
J gene: TRBJ2-7; clone size: NA; D gene: NA; V gene: TRBV27; CDR3 DNA: TGTGCCAGCAGTTACGGGGGTCAACTCGGTTACGAGCAGTACTTC; CDR3 protein: CASSYGGQLGYEQYF
J gene: TRBJ2-3; clone size: NA; D gene: NA; V gene: TRBV27; CDR3 DNA: TGTGCCAGCAGTTTATCGGTCCCTTCCACAGATACGCAGTATTTT; CDR3 protein: CASSLSVPSTDTQYF
J gene: TRBJ1-4; clone size: NA; D gene: NA; V gene: TRBV15; CDR3 DNA: TGTGCCACCAGCTATCAACTTGCAACTAATGAAAAACTGTTTTTT; CDR3 protein: CATSYQLATNEKLFF
J gene: TRBJ1-2; clone size: NA; D gene: NA; V gene: TRBV30; CDR3 DNA: TGTGCCTGGAGTGTGGGGGGCTATGGCTACACCTTC; CDR3 protein: CAWSVGGYGYTF
J gene: TRBJ2-7; clone size: once; D gene: TRBD2; V gene: TRBV28; CDR3 DNA: TGTGCCAGCAGTTTTCGGGCGGGAGTCTACGAGCAGTACTTC; CDR3 protein: CASSFRAGVYEQYF
J gene: TRBJ2-1; clone size: NA; D gene: NA; V gene: TRBV10-1; CDR3 DNA: TGCGCCATAGCGGACGGCTACAATGAGCAGTTCTTC; CDR3 protein: CAIADGYNEQFF
J gene: TRBJ1-1; clone size: NA; D gene: NA; V gene: TRBV5-1; CDR3 DNA: TGCGCCAGCAGCTTGGCCTGGGGAGACACTGAAGCTTTCTTT; CDR3 protein: CASSLAWGDTEAFF
J gene: TRBJ2-1; clone size: NA; D gene: TRBD1; V gene: TRBV23-1; CDR3 DNA: TGCGCCAGGCGCGGGACAGGGTACGACAATGAGCAGTTCTTC; CDR3 protein: CARRGTGYDNEQFF
J gene: TRBJ1-1; clone size: once; D gene: TRBD1; V gene: TRBV11-3; CDR3 DNA: TGTGCCAGCAGCTGGGGGACAGGGCCCACTGAAGCTTTCTTT; CDR3 protein: CASSWGTGPTEAFF
J gene: TRBJ2-7; clone size: NA; D gene: NA; V gene: TRBV29-1; CDR3 DNA: TGCAGCGTTGAGAGGGCCTCATACGAGCAGTACTTC; CDR3 protein: CSVERASYEQYF
J gene: TRBJ1-2; clone size: NA; D gene: NA; V gene: TRBV27; CDR3 DNA: TGTGCCAGCAGTTTATCGCGGAACTATGGCTACACCTTC; CDR3 protein: CASSLSRNYGYTF
J gene: TRBJ1-6; clone size: NA; D gene: NA; V gene: TRBV19; CDR3 DNA: TGTGCCAGTAGTATAGCGGATAATTCACCCCTCCACTTT; CDR3 protein: CASSIADNSPLHF
J gene: TRBJ2-7; clone size: NA; D gene: NA; V gene: TRBV28; CDR3 DNA: TGTGCCAGCAGGCCGCCTTCTTCCTACGAGCAGTACTTC; CDR3 protein: CASRPPSSYEQYF
J gene: TRBJ2-7; clone size: NA; D gene: TRBD2; V gene: TRBV5-5; CDR3 DNA: TGTGCCAGCAGCTTGGCTCGACTAGCGGAGAAGACCTACGAGCAGTACTTC; CDR3 protein: CASSLARLAEKTYEQYF